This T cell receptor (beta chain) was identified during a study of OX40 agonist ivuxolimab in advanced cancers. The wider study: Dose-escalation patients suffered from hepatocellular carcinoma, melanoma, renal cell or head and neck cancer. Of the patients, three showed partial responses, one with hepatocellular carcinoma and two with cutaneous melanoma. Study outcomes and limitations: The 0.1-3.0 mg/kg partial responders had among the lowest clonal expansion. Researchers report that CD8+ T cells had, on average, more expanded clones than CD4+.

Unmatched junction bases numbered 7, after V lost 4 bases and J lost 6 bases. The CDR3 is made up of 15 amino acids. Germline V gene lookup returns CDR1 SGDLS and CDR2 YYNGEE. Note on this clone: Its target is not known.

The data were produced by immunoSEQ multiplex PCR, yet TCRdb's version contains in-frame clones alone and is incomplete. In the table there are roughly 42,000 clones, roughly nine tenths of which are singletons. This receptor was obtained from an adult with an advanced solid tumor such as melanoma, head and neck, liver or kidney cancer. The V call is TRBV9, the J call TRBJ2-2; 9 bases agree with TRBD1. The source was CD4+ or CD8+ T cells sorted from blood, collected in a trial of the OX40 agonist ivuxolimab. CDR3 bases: TGTGCCAGCAGCCCTCGGACAGGGGTGGCCGGGGAGCTGTTTTTT. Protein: CASSPRTGVAGELFF.